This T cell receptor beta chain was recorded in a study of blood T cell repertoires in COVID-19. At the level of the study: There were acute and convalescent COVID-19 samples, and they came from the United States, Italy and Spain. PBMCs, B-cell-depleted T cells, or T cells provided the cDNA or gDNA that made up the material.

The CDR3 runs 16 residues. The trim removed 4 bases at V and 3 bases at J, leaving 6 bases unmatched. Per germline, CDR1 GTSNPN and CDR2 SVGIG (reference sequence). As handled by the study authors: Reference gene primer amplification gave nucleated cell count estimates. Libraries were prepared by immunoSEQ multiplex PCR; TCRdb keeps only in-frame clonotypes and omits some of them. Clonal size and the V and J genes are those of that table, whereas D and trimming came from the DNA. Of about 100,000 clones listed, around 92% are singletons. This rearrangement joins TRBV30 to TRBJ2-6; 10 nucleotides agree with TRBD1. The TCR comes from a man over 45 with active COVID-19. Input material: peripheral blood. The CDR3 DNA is TGTGCCTGGATGATGACAGGGGGCTTTGGGGCCAACGTCCTGACTTTC. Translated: CAWMMTGGFGANVLTF.